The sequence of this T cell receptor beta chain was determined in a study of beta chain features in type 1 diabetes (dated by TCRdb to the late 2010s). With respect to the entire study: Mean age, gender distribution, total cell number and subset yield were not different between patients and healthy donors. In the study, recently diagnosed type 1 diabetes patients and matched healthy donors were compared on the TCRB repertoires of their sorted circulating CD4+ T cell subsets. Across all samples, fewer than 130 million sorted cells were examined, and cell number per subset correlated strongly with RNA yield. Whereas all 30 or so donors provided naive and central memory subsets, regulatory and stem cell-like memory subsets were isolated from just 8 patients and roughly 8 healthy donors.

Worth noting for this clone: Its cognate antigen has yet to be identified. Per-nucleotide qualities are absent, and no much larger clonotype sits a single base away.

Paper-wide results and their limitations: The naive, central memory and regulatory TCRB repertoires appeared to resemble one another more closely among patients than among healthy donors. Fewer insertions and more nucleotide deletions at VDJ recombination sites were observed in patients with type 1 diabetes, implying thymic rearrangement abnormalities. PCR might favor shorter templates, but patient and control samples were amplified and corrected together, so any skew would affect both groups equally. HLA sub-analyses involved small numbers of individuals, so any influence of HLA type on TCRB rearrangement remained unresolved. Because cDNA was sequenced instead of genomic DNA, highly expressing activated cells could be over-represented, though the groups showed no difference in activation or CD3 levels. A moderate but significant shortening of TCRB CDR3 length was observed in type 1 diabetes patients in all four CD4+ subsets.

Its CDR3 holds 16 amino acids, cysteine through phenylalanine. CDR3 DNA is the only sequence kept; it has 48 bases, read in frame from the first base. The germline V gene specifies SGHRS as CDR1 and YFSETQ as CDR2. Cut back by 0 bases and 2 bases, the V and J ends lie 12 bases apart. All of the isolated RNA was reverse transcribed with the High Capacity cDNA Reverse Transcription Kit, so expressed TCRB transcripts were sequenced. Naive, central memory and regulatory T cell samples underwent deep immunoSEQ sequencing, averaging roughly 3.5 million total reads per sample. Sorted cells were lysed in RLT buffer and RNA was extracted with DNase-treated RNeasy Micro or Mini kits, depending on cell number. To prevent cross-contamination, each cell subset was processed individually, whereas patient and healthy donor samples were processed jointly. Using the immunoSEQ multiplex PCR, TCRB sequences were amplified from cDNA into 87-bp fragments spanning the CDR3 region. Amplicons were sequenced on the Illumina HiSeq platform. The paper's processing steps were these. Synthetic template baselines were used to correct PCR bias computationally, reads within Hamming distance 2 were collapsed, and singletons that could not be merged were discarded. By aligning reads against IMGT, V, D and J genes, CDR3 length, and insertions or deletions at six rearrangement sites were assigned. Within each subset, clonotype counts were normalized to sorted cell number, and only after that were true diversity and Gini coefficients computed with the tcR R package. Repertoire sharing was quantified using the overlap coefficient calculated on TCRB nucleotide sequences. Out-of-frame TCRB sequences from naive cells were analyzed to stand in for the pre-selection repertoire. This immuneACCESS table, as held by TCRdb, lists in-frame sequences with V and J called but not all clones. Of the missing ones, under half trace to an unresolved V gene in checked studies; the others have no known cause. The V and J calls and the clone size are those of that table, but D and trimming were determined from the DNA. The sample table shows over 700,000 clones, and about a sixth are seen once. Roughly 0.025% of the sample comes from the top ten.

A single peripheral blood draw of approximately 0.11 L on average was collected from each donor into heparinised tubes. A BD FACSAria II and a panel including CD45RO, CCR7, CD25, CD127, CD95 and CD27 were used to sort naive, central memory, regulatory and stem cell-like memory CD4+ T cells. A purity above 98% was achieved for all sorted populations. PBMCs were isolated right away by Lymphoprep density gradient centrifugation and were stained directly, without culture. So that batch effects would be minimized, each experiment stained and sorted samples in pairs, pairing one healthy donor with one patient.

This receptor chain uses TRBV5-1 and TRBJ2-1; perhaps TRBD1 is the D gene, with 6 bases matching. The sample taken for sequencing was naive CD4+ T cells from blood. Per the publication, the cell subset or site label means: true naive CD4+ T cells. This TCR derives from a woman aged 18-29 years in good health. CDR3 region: CASSLGGPAAYNEQFF. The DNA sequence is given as TGCGCCAGCAGCTTGGGGGGGCCCGCAGCCTACAATGAGCAGTTCTTC.